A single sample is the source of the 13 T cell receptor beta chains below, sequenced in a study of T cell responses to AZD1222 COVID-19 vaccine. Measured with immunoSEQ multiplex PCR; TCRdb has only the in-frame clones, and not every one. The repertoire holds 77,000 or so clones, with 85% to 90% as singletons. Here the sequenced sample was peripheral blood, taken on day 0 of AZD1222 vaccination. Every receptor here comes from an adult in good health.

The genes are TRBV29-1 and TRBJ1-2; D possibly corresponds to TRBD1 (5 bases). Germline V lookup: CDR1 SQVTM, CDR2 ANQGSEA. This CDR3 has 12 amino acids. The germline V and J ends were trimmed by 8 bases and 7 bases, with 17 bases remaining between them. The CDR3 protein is CSFPEGFSGYTF. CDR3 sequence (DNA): TGCAGCTTCCCAGAGGGGTTTTCTGGCTACACCTTC. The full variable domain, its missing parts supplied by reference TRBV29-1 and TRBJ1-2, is SAVISQKPSRDICQRGTSLTIQCQVDSQVTMMFWYRQQPGQSLTLIATANQGSEATYESGFVIDKFPISRPNLTFSTLTVSNMSPEDSSIYLCSFPEGFSGYTFGSGTRLTVV.

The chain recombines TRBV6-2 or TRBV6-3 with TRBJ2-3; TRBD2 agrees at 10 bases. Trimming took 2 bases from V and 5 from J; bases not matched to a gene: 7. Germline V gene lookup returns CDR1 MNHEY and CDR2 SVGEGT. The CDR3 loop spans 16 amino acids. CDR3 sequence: CASSYLAGDPGDTQYF. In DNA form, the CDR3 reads TGTGCCAGCAGTTACCTAGCGGGAGACCCTGGAGATACGCAGTATTTT.

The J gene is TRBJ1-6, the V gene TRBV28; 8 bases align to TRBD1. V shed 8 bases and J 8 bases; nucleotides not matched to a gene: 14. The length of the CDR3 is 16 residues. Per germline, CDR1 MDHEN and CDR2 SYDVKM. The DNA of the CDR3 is TGTGCCAGCCGCGGTCGGCAGGGGGCATGGGATTCACCCCTCCACTTT. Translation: CASRGRQGAWDSPLHF.

The CDR3 loop reads CASSRKTSGVSSYNEQFF. CDR3 DNA sequence: TGTGCCAGCAGCCGCAAAACTAGCGGGGTAAGCTCCTACAATGAGCAGTTCTTC. The chain carries TRBV3-1 (or the pseudogene TRBV3-2) and TRBJ2-1; 10 bases are shared with TRBD2. The CDR3 runs to 18 residues. From germline, CDR1 is LGHDT and CDR2 YNNKEL (reference sequence). Trimming took 4 bases from V and 0 from J; bases not matched to a gene: 9.

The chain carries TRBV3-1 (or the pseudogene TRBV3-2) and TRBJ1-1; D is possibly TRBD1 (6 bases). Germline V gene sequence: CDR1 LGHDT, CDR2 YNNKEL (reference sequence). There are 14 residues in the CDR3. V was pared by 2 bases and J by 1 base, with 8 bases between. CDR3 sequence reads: CASSQTGQNTEAFF. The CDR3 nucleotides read TGTGCCAGCAGCCAAACGGGACAGAACACTGAAGCTTTCTTT.

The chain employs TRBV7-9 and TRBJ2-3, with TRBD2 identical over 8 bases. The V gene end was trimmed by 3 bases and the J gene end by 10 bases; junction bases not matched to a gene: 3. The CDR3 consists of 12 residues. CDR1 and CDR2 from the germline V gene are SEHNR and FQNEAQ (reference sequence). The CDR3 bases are TGTGCCAGCAGCTTGACTAGCGACGCGCAGTATTTT. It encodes CASSLTSDAQYF.

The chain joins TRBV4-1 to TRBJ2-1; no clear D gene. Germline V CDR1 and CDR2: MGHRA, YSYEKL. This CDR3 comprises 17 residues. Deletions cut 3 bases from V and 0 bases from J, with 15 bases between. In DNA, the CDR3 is TGCGCCAGCAGCCAGTCCTTGTCGATGAGCTCCTACAATGAGCAGTTCTTC. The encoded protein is CASSQSLSMSSYNEQFF.

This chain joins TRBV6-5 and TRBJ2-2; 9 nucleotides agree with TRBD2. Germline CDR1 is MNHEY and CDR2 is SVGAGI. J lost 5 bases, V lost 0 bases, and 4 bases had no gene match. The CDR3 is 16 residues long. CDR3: CASSYSTAGGTGELFF. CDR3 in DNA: TGTGCCAGCAGTTACTCGACAGCGGGAGGAACCGGGGAGCTGTTTTTT.

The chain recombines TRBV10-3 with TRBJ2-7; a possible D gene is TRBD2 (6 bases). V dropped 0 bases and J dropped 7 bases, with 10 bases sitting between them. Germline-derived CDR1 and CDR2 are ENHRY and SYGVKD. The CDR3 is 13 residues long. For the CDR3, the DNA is TGTGCCATCAGTGAGTCGGCGGGGCTTGAGCAGTACTTC. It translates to CAISESAGLEQYF.

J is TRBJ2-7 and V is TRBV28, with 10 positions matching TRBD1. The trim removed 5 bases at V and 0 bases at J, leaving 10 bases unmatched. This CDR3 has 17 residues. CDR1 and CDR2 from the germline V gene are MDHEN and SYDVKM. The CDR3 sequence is CASSQTGGRFSSYEQYF. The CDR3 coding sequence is TGTGCCAGCAGTCAGACAGGGGGCCGGTTCAGCTCCTACGAGCAGTACTTC. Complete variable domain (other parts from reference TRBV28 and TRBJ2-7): DVKVTQSSRYLVKRTGEKVFLECVQDMDHENMFWYRQDPGLGLRLIYFSYDVKMKEKGDIPEGYSVSREKKERFSLILESASTNQTSMYLCASSQTGGRFSSYEQYFGPGTRLTVT.

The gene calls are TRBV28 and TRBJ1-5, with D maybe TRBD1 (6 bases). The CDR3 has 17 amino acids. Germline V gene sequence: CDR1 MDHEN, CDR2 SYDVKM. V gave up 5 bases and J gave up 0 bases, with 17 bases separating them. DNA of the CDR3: TGTGCCAGCAGTCGAATTCAACAGGGTAATAGCAATCAGCCCCAGCATTTT. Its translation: CASSRIQQGNSNQPQHF.

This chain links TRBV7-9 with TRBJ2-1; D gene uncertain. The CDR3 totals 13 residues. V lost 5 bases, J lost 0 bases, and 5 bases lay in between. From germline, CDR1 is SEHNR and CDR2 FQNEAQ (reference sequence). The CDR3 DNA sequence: TGTGCCAGCAGCGCAAGCTCCTACAATGAGCAGTTCTTC. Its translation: CASSASSYNEQFF.

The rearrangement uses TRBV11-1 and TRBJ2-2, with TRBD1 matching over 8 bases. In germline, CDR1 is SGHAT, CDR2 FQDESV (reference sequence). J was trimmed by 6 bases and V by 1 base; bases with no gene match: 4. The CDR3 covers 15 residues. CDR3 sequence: CASSLGTGYPGELFF. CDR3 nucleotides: TGTGCCAGCAGCTTAGGGACAGGGTACCCCGGGGAGCTGTTTTTT.